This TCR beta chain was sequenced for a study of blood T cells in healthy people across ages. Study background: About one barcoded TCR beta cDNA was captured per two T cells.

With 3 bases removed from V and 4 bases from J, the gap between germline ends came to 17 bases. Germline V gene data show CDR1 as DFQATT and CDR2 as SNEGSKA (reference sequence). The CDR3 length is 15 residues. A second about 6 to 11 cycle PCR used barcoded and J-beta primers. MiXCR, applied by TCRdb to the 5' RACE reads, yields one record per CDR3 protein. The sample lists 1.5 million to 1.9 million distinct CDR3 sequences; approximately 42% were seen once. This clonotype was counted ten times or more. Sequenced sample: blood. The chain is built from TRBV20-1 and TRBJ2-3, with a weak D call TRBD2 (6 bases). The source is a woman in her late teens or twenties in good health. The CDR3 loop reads CSASPLSGAADTQYF. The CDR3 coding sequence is TGCAGTGCTAGCCCCCTTTCGGGAGCAGCAGATACGCAGTATTTT.